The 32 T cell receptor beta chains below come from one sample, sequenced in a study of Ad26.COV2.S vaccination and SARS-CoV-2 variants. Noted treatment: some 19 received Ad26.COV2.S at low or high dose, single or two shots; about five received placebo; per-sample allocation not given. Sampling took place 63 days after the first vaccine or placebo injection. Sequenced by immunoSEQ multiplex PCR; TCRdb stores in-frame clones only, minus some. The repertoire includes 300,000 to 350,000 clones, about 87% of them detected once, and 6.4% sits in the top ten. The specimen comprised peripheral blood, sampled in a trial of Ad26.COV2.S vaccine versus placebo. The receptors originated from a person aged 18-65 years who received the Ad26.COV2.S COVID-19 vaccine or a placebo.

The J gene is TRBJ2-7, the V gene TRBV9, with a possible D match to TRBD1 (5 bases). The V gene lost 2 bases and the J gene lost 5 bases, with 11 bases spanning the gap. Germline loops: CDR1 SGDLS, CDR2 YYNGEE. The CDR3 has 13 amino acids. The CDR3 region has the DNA TGTGCCAGCAGCGTTCCCAGGGTCAACGAGCAGTACTTC. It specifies CASSVPRVNEQYF.

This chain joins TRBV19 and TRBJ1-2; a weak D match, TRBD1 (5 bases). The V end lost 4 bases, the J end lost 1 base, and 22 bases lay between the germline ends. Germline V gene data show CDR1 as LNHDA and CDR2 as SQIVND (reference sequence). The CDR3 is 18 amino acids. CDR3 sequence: CASSTPRDAKTNNYGYTF. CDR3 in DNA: TGTGCCAGTAGTACACCTCGGGACGCAAAAACCAATAACTATGGCTACACCTTC.

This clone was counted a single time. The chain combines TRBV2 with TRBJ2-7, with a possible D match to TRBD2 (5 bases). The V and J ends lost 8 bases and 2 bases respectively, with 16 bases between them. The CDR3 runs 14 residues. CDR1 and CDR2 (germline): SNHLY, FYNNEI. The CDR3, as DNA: TGTGCCAGCGGCGGCTTCGGAGGTCCCTACGAGCAGTACTTC. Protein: CASGGFGGPYEQYF.

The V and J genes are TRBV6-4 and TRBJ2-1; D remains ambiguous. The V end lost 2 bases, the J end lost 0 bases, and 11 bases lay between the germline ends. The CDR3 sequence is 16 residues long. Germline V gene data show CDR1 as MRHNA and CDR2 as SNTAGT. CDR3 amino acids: CASSDGQASSYNEQFF. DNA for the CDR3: TGTGCCAGCAGTGACGGTCAGGCGAGCTCCTACAATGAGCAGTTCTTC.

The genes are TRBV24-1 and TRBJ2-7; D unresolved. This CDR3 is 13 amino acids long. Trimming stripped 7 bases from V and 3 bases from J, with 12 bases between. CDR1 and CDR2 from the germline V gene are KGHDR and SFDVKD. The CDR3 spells CATRRNLDYEQYF. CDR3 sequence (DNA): TGTGCCACCAGGAGAAATTTGGACTACGAGCAGTACTTC.

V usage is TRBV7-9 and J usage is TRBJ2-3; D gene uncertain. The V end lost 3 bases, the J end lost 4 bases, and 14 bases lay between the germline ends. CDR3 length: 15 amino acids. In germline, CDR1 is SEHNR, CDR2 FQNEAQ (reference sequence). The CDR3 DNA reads TGTGCCAGCAGCTTGACGCGAAGGTTGGCAGATACGCAGTATTTT. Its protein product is CASSLTRRLADTQYF. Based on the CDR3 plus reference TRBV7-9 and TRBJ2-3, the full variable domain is DTGVSQNPRHKITKRGQNVTFRCDPISEHNRLYWYRQTLGQGPEFLTYFQNEAQLEKSRLLSDRFSAERPKGSFSTLEIQRTEQGDSAMYLCASSLTRRLADTQYFGPGTRLTVL.

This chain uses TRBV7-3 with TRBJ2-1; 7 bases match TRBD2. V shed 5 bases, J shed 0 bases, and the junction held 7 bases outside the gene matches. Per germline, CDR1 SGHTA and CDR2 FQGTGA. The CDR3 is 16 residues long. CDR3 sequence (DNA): TGTGCCAGCAGCAAATTAGCGGGCGGCTCCTACAATGAGCAGTTCTTC. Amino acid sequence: CASSKLAGGSYNEQFF.

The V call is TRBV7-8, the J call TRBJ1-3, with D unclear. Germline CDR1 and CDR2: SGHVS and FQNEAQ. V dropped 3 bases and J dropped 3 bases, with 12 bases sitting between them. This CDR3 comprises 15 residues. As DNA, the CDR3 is TGTGCCAGCAGCTTGAGTCGGGGTAATGGAAACACCATATATTTT. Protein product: CASSLSRGNGNTIYF.

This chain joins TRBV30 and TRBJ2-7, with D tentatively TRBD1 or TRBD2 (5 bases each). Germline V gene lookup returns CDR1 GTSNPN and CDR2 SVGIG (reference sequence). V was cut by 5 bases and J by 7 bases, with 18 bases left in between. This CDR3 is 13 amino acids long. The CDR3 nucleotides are TGTGCCTGGGACGGGGACGGGCCTGCAGAGCAGTACTTC. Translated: CAWDGDGPAEQYF.

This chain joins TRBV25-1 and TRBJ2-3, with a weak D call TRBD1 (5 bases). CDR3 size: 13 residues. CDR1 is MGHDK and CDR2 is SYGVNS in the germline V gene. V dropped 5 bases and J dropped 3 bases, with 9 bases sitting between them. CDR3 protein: CASSIAGTDTQYF. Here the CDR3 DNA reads TGTGCCAGCAGTATTGCAGGGACAGATACGCAGTATTTT.

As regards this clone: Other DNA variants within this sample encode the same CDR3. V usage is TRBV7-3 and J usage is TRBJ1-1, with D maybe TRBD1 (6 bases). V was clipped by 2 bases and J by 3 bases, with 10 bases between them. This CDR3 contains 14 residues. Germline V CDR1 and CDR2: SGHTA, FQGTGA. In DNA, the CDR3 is TGTGCCAGCAGCTTAGAAGGGGGGGACACTGAAGCTTTCTTT. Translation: CASSLEGGDTEAFF.

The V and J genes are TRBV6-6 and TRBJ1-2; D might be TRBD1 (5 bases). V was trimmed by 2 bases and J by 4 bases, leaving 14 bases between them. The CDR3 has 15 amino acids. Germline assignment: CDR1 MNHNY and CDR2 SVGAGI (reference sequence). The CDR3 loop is CASSYGGSGRYGYTF. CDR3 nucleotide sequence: TGTGCCAGCAGTTACGGCGGGTCAGGGCGCTATGGCTACACCTTC.

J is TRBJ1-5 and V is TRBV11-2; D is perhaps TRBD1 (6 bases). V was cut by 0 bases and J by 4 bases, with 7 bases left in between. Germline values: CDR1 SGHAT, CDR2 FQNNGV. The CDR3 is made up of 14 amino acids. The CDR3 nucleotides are TGTGCCAGCAGCTTAGACAGGGGTAATCAGCCCCAGCATTTT. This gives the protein CASSLDRGNQPQHF.

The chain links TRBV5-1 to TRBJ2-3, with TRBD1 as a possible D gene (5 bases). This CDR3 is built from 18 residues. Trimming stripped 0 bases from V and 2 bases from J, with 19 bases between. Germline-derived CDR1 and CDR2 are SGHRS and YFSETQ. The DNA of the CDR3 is TGCGCCAGCAGCTTGGGTCAGGCCAAGGGGCTGAACACAGATACGCAGTATTTT. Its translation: CASSLGQAKGLNTDTQYF.

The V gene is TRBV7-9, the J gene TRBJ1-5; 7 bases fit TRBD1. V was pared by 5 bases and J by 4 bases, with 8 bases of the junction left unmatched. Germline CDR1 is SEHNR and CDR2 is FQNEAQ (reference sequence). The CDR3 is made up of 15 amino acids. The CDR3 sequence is CASSPPGTVNQPQHF. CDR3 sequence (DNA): TGTGCCAGCAGCCCCCCCGGGACAGTTAATCAGCCCCAGCATTTT. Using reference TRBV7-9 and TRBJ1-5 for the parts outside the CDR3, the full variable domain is DTGVSQNPRHKITKRGQNVTFRCDPISEHNRLYWYRQTLGQGPEFLTYFQNEAQLEKSRLLSDRFSAERPKGSFSTLEIQRTEQGDSAMYLCASSPPGTVNQPQHFGDGTRLSIL.

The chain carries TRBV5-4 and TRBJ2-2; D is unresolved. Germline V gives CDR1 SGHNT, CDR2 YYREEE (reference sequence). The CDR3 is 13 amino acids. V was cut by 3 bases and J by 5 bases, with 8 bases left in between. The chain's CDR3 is CASSSVGTGELFF. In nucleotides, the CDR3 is TGTGCCAGCAGCTCAGTAGGAACCGGGGAGCTGTTTTTT.

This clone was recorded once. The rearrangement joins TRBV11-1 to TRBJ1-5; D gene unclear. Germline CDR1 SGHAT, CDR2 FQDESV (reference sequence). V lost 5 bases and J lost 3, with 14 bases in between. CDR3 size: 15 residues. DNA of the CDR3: TGTGCCAGCAGCCAGGACGGGGAAATCAATCAGCCCCAGCATTTT. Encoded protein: CASSQDGEINQPQHF. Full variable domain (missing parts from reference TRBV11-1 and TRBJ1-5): EAEVAQSPRYKITEKSQAVAFWCDPISGHATLYWYRQILGQGPELLVQFQDESVVDDSQLPKDRFSAERLKGVDSTLKIQPAELGDSAMYLCASSQDGEINQPQHFGDGTRLSIL.

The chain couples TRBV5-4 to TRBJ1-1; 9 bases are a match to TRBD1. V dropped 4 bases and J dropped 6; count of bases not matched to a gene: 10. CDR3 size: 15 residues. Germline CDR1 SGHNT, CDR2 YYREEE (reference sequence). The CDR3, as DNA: TGTGCCAGCAGCCTACAACAGGGGGCAAGTGCTGAAGCTTTCTTT. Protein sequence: CASSLQQGASAEAFF.

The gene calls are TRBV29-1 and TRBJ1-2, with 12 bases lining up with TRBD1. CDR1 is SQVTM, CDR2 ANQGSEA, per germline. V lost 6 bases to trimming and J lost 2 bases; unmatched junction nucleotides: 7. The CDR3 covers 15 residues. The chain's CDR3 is CSVASGTGGNYGYTF. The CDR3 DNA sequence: TGCAGCGTCGCATCCGGGACAGGGGGCAACTATGGCTACACCTTC.

CDR3 in DNA: TGTGCCAGCAGTTTCGAAAGACACTACGAGCAGTACTTC. This encodes CASSFERHYEQYF. The chain uses TRBV5-5 and TRBJ2-7, with D unresolved. V was pared by 5 bases and J by 3 bases, with 12 bases between. The CDR3 runs to 13 residues. The germline gives CDR1 SGHKS, CDR2 YYEKEE (reference sequence).

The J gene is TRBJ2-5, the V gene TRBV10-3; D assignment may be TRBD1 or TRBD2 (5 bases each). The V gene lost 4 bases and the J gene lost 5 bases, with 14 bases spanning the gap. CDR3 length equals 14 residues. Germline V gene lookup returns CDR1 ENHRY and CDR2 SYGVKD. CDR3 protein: CAISATSKGETQYF. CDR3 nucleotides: TGTGCCATCAGTGCCACTAGTAAGGGGGAGACCCAGTACTTC.

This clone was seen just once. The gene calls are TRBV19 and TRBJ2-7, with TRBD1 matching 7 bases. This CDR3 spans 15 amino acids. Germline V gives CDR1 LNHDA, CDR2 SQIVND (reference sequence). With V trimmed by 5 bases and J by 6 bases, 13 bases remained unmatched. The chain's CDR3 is CASSAHRDRTAEQYF. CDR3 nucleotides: TGTGCCAGTAGTGCCCACCGGGACAGAACTGCCGAGCAGTACTTC.

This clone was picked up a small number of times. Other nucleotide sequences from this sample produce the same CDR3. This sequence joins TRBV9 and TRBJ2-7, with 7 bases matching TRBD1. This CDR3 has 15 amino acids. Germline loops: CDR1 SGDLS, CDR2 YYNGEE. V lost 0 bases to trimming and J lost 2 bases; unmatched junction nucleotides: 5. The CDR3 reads CASSVEAGGAYEQYF. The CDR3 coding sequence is TGTGCCAGCAGCGTAGAGGCAGGGGGTGCCTACGAGCAGTACTTC. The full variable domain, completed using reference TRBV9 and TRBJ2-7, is DSGVTQTPKHLITATGQRVTLRCSPRSGDLSVYWYQQSLDQGLQFLIQYYNGEERAKGNILERFSAQQFPDLHSELNLSSLELGDSALYFCASSVEAGGAYEQYFGPGTRLTVT.

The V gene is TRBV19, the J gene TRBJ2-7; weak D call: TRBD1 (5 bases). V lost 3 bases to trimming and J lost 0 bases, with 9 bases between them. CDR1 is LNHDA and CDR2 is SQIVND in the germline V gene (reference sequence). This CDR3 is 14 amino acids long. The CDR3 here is CASSIGHHSYEQYF. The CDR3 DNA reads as TGTGCCAGTAGTATTGGACACCACTCCTACGAGCAGTACTTC.

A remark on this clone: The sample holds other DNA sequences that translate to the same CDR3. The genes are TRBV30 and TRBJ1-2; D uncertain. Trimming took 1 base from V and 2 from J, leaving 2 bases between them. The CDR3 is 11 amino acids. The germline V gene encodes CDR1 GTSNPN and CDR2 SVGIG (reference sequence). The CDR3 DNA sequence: TGTGCCTGGAGTGGCAACTATGGCTACACCTTC. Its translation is CAWSGNYGYTF.

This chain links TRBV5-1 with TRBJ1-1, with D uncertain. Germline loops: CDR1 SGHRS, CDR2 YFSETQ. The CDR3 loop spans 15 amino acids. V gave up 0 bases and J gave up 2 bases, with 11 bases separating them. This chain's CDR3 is CASSLAGVINTEAFF. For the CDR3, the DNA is TGCGCCAGCAGCTTGGCCGGGGTGATAAACACTGAAGCTTTCTTT.

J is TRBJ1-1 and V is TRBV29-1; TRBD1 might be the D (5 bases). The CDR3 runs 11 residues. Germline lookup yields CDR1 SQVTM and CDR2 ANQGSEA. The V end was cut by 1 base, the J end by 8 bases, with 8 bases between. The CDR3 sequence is CSVEGGVEAFF. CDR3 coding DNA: TGCAGCGTTGAAGGGGGGGTGGAAGCTTTCTTT. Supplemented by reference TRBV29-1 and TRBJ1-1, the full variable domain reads SAVISQKPSRDICQRGTSLTIQCQVDSQVTMMFWYRQQPGQSLTLIATANQGSEATYESGFVIDKFPISRPNLTFSTLTVSNMSPEDSSIYLCSVEGGVEAFFGQGTRLTVV.

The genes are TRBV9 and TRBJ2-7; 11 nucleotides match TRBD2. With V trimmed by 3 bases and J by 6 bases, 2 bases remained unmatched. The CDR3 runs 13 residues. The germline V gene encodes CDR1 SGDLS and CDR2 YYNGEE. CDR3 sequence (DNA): TGTGCCAGCAGCGCCGGGACTAGCGGCGAGCAGTACTTC. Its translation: CASSAGTSGEQYF.

CDR3 amino acids: CAWIPDRVGVAFF. Here the CDR3 DNA reads TGTGCCTGGATCCCGGACAGGGTCGGGGTAGCTTTCTTT. This chain joins TRBV30 and TRBJ1-1, with 8 bases matching TRBD1. The CDR3 extends over 13 amino acids. CDR1 GTSNPN and CDR2 SVGIG come from the germline V gene (reference sequence). V lost 4 bases and J lost 10; bases outside the gene matches: 11.

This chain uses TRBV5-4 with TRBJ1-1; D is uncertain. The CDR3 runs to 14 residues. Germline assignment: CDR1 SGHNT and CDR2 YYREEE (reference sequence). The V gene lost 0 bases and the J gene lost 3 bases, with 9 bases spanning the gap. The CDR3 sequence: CASSLGQAYTEAFF. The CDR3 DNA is TGTGCCAGCAGCTTGGGGCAGGCGTACACTGAAGCTTTCTTT.

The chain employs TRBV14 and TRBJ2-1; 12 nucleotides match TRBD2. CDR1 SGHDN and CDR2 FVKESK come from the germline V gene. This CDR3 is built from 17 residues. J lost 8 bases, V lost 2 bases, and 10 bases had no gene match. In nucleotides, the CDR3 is TGTGCCAGCAGCCAATCTGCGACTAGCGGGGGTCCTTATGAGCAGTTCTTC. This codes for CASSQSATSGGPYEQFF.

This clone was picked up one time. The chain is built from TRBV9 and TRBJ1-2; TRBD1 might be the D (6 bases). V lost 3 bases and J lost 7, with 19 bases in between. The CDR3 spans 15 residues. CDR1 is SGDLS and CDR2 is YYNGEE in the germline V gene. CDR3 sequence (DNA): TGTGCCAGCAGCGGAGAAACAGGGTTAGGCTTTGGCTACACCTTC. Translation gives CASSGETGLGFGYTF.